The entry that follows covers one TCR beta chain sequence. Antigen unknown. These data originate in a study of shared clonotypes between healthy human individuals. Study context: The study used three CD4 naive, three CD4 memory, two CD8 naive and one CD8 memory plate per donor. Regarding the study as a whole: When naive CD4 clonotypes were compared across four donors, approximately 5% were shared. Rarefaction gave evidence that sorted-subset sequencing remained incomplete despite large depth. It was the non-shared clonotypes that had lower generation probabilities than clonotypes shared by all four donors.

Method: immunoSEQ multiplex PCR; TCRdb's copy keeps in-frame clones and lacks some. This sample has under 2.5 million clones, with around 93% found just once. Trimming cost V 6 bases and J 8 bases; bases outside gene matches: 6. The CDR3 is 14 amino acids. CDR1 is MNHNY, CDR2 SVGAGI, per germline (reference sequence). This chain links TRBV6-6 with TRBJ2-1, with 11 bases lining up with TRBD1. This clonotype originated in a man aged 18 to 29 in good health. Some clones in this sample may be carry-over from other donors' samples. The specimen sequenced was naive CD4+ T cells from PBMCs. Noted subset: CD45RA+ positively selected. The CDR3 loop reads CASRVGQGAHEQFF. CDR3 bases: TGTGCCAGCAGGGTCGGACAGGGGGCCCATGAGCAGTTCTTC.